The 20 T cell receptor beta chains below come from one sample, sequenced in a study of T cell responses to AZD1222 COVID-19 vaccine. The protocol was immunoSEQ multiplex PCR, while the TCRdb copy is restricted to in-frame clones and leaves out a portion. The table includes 45,000 to 65,000 clones, 70% to 80% detected once. The starting material was peripheral blood, obtained 28 days after the second AZD1222 dose. Receptors originate from an adult who received the AZD1222 COVID-19 vaccine.

The chain carries TRBV19 and TRBJ1-4, with D maybe TRBD1 (6 bases). CDR1 is LNHDA and CDR2 is SQIVND in the germline V gene (reference sequence). V was pared by 5 bases and J by 7 bases, with 11 bases between. This CDR3 contains 13 residues. CDR3: CASSQGQTEKLFF. CDR3 in DNA: TGTGCCAGTAGTCAGGGACAAACTGAAAAACTGTTTTTT.

The V call is TRBV3-1 (or the pseudogene TRBV3-2), the J call TRBJ2-1; 7 bases are a match to TRBD1. This CDR3 contains 16 residues. Trimming cost V 4 bases and J 4 bases; bases outside gene matches: 10. CDR1 is LGHDT and CDR2 is YNNKEL in the germline V gene (reference sequence). Here the CDR3 reads CASSLHRQGFYNEQFF. DNA for the CDR3: TGTGCCAGCAGCCTACATCGACAGGGTTTTTACAATGAGCAGTTCTTC.

The chain joins TRBV5-1 to TRBJ1-3, with 7 bases fitting TRBD1. Germline lookup yields CDR1 SGHRS and CDR2 YFSETQ. The V segment lost 0 bases and the J segment 4 bases; nucleotides outside the gene matches: 10. The CDR3 is 17 amino acids. CDR3 sequence (DNA): TGCGCCAGCAGCTTGGGGGGGACAGCAAAGTCCGGAAACACCATATATTTT. Residues: CASSLGGTAKSGNTIYF.

The V and J genes are TRBV27 and TRBJ1-4; D is undetermined. The V end lost 4 bases, the J end lost 8 bases, and 17 bases lay between the germline ends. Germline CDR1 and CDR2: MNHEY and SMNVEV (reference sequence). The CDR3 is 15 residues long. The CDR3, as DNA: TGTGCCAGCAGTTCGGGAGCGGGGAGCAGGGAAAAACTGTTTTTT. Translating gives CASSSGAGSREKLFF.

V usage is TRBV7-2 and J usage is TRBJ2-1; the match to TRBD2 covers 11 bases. Germline V lookup: CDR1 SGHTA, CDR2 FQGNSA. This CDR3 contains 16 residues. Losses at the gene ends were 1 base for V and 6 bases for J; bases not matched to a gene: 5. CDR3 nucleotides: TGTGCCAGCAGCTTAGACGGGACTAGCGGCCCCAATGAGCAGTTCTTC. This sequence encodes CASSLDGTSGPNEQFF.

This clone was counted once. This chain links TRBV5-1 with TRBJ1-2; D is unresolved. Germline assignment: CDR1 SGHRS and CDR2 YFSETQ. The CDR3 is 15 amino acids. The V and J ends lost 4 bases and 3 bases respectively, with 16 bases between them. The CDR3 reads CASSPNSVIDYGYTF. Here the CDR3 DNA reads TGCGCCAGCAGCCCGAATTCGGTTATCGACTATGGCTACACCTTC.

The chain has TRBV29-1 and TRBJ1-5; 9 bases agree with TRBD1. Germline lookup yields CDR1 SQVTM and CDR2 ANQGSEA. V trimming: 6 bases; J trimming: 7 bases; junction bases outside the gene matches: 7. The CDR3 has 13 amino acids. The CDR3 DNA follows: TGCAGCGTGATGGGACAGGGAGGCCAGCCCCAGCATTTT. It yields the protein CSVMGQGGQPQHF. The variable domain in full, with the rest retrieved from reference TRBV29-1 and TRBJ1-5, is SAVISQKPSRDICQRGTSLTIQCQVDSQVTMMFWYRQQPGQSLTLIATANQGSEATYESGFVIDKFPISRPNLTFSTLTVSNMSPEDSSIYLCSVMGQGGQPQHFGDGTRLSIL.

This clone has just a few counts. The chain carries TRBV5-6 and TRBJ1-4; D possibly corresponds to TRBD1 (6 bases). CDR1 is SGHDT, CDR2 YYEEEE, per germline. This CDR3 is 15 amino acids long. V dropped 4 bases and J dropped 4 bases, with 14 bases sitting between them. The CDR3: CASSPQGHFNEKLFF. CDR3 DNA sequence: TGTGCCAGCAGCCCTCAGGGACACTTTAATGAAAAACTGTTTTTT.

The chain joins TRBV27 to TRBJ1-1, with TRBD1 as a possible D gene (5 bases). Trimming stripped 5 bases from V and 8 bases from J, with 15 bases between. The V gene's germline CDR1 is MNHEY and CDR2 SMNVEV (reference sequence). The CDR3 runs 13 residues. The CDR3 is CASSLLGRVEAFF. CDR3 nucleotide sequence: TGTGCCAGCAGTCTACTGGGCAGGGTGGAAGCTTTCTTT.

This chain links TRBV6-5 with TRBJ2-5; 12 bases map to TRBD2. The CDR3 is 14 residues long. CDR1 is MNHEY and CDR2 is SVGAGI in the germline V gene. The junction had 6 bases not matched to a gene; V was cut back by 6 bases and J by 7 bases. CDR3: CASSRTSGAGTQYF. The CDR3 DNA reads as TGTGCCAGCAGCCGGACTAGCGGGGCGGGGACCCAGTACTTC.

The chain links TRBV7-6 to TRBJ1-1, with D tentatively TRBD1 (6 bases). CDR3 length: 15 amino acids. Germline assignment: CDR1 SGHVS and CDR2 FNYEAQ. Between the trimmed V and J ends, which lost 1 base and 5 bases, there was a span of 14 bases. The CDR3 sequence is CASSLVTGANTEAFF. In DNA, the CDR3 is TGTGCCAGCAGCTTAGTAACGGGGGCGAATACTGAAGCTTTCTTT.

CDR3 residues: CASSLGGGGRETQYF. In nucleotides, the CDR3 is TGTGCCAGCAGCTTAGGGGGCGGCGGTCGGGAGACCCAGTACTTC. This chain uses TRBV7-7 with TRBJ2-5; D possibly corresponds to TRBD1 (5 bases). Germline values: CDR1 SSHAT, CDR2 FNYEAQ (reference sequence). Trimming took 1 base from V and 5 from J, leaving 14 bases between them. CDR3 length equals 15 residues.

Here the CDR3 reads CASSTDFQETQYF. The CDR3 nucleotides read TGTGCCAGTAGTACCGACTTTCAAGAGACCCAGTACTTC. The V gene is TRBV19, the J gene TRBJ2-5; D uncertain. The germline V and J ends were trimmed by 4 bases and 2 bases, with 8 bases remaining between them. Per germline, CDR1 LNHDA and CDR2 SQIVND (reference sequence). CDR3 length: 13 residues.

This sequence joins TRBV5-4 and TRBJ1-1; D gene uncertain. Germline V gives CDR1 SGHNT, CDR2 YYREEE (reference sequence). Between the trimmed V and J ends, which lost 3 bases and 5 bases, there was a span of 11 bases. This CDR3 has 13 residues. The CDR3 region is CASSSKMDTEAFF. CDR3 DNA sequence: TGTGCCAGCAGCTCCAAAATGGATACTGAAGCTTTCTTT. The whole variable domain, remainder taken from reference TRBV5-4 and TRBJ1-1, is ETGVTQSPTHLIKTRGQQVTLRCSSQSGHNTVSWYQQALGQGPQFIFQYYREEENGRGNFPPRFSGLQFPNYSSELNVNALELDDSALYLCASSSKMDTEAFFGQGTRLTVV.

The chain joins TRBV7-2 to TRBJ1-5; no firm D call. Germline V gives CDR1 SGHTA, CDR2 FQGNSA. Trimming shortened V by 4 bases and J by 4 bases, and 14 bases separated the two germline ends. The CDR3 has 15 amino acids. The CDR3 bases are TGTGCCAGCAGCTCAGGAGCTGGGGTGAATCAGCCCCAGCATTTT. Amino acid sequence: CASSSGAGVNQPQHF.

The CDR3 DNA follows: TGTGCCAGCAACTCAGCGGGAGGGACCTACAATGAGCAGTTCTTC. Encoded protein: CASNSAGGTYNEQFF. V gene TRBV9 combines with J gene TRBJ2-1; 10 bases align to TRBD2. In germline, CDR1 is SGDLS, CDR2 YYNGEE. V was pared by 6 bases and J by 2 bases, with 5 bases of the junction left unmatched. CDR3 size: 15 residues.

This clone has only a few counts. This chain connects TRBV5-1 to TRBJ1-2; D possibly corresponds to TRBD1 (6 bases). The germline V gene has CDR1 SGHRS and CDR2 YFSETQ. V gave up 7 bases and J gave up 4 bases, with 14 bases separating them. CDR3 length: 13 residues. CDR3 DNA: TGCGCCAGCTTCGGACAGAACCGCTATGGCTACACCTTC. Its translation is CASFGQNRYGYTF.

Here the CDR3 DNA reads TGCAGTACAGGGGGGCCTCAGTTCTTC. This gives the protein CSTGGPQFF. The chain has TRBV20-1 and TRBJ2-1; 8 bases align to TRBD1. V trimming: 8 bases; J trimming: 13 bases; junction bases outside the gene matches: 4. This CDR3 is built from 9 residues. Germline lookup yields CDR1 DFQATT and CDR2 SNEGSKA (reference sequence).

To note about this clone: This specimen includes other DNA sequences encoding the same CDR3. As DNA, the CDR3 is TGTGCCAGCAGTTTTAGGGACCGTAATTCACCCCTCCACTTT. It yields the protein CASSFRDRNSPLHF. The V call is TRBV28, the J call TRBJ1-6, with D maybe TRBD1 (5 bases). Germline loops: CDR1 MDHEN, CDR2 SYDVKM. The CDR3 length is 14 residues. Trimming pared 3 bases from V and 6 bases from J, leaving 9 bases between.

This sequence joins TRBV9 and TRBJ2-3; D perhaps matches TRBD1 (6 bases). The CDR3 extends over 16 amino acids. Germline-derived CDR1 and CDR2 are SGDLS and YYNGEE. V lost 3 bases, J lost 2 bases, and 16 bases lay in between. The CDR3: CASSATTGEYTDTQYF. The CDR3, as DNA: TGTGCCAGCAGCGCCACGACAGGTGAATACACAGATACGCAGTATTTT. The full variable domain, with the rest looked up from reference TRBV9 and TRBJ2-3, is DSGVTQTPKHLITATGQRVTLRCSPRSGDLSVYWYQQSLDQGLQFLIQYYNGEERAKGNILERFSAQQFPDLHSELNLSSLELGDSALYFCASSATTGEYTDTQYFGPGTRLTVL.